The clone carrying this T cell receptor beta chain was seen a handful of times. The data stem from a study of shared clonotypes between healthy human individuals. Study as a whole: CD4 naive and CD4 memory each took three plates per donor, while CD8 naive took two and CD8 memory one.

The method was immunoSEQ multiplex PCR; TCRdb's version includes in-frame clones alone and lacks a portion of them. The repertoire holds nearly 1,000,000 clones, about 80% seen once, with nearly 1.5% in the top ten. Germline V gene data show CDR1 as KGHSH and CDR2 as LQKENI. The CDR3 is made up of 15 amino acids. V gave up 2 bases and J gave up 3 bases; unmatched junction bases: 5. This TCR was sampled from a young man in good health. The rearrangement links TRBV18 to TRBJ1-2; 8 bases line up with TRBD1. Sequences were obtained from memory CD4+ T cells sorted from blood. Subset in this sample: CD45RA-negative fraction. The CDR3 protein is CASSPSGQAYYGYTF. CDR3 coding DNA: TGTGCCAGCTCACCATCGGGACAGGCCTACTATGGCTACACCTTC.